This T cell receptor beta chain was sequenced during a study of blood T cell repertoires in COVID-19. Profiled with immunoSEQ multiplex PCR; TCRdb holds only in-frame clones, not every one. The data show over 350,000 clones, with roughly 88% seen just once and more than 0.9% held by the top ten. Participants spanned ages about 18 to 95 years and resided in about 25 US areas. This sequence originates from a young woman with acute COVID-19. Sequencing was performed on PBMCs or T cells enriched from blood (not recorded which).

CDR3 in DNA: TGTGCCAGCAGCCCTGGACACTTATCCTACGAGCAGTACTTC. Translated: CASSPGHLSYEQYF. The J gene is TRBJ2-7, the V gene TRBV14; D may be TRBD1 (5 bases). Between the trimmed V and J ends, which lost 4 bases and 1 base, there was a span of 11 bases. The CDR3 is made up of 14 amino acids. Germline CDR1 and CDR2: SGHDN and FVKESK.